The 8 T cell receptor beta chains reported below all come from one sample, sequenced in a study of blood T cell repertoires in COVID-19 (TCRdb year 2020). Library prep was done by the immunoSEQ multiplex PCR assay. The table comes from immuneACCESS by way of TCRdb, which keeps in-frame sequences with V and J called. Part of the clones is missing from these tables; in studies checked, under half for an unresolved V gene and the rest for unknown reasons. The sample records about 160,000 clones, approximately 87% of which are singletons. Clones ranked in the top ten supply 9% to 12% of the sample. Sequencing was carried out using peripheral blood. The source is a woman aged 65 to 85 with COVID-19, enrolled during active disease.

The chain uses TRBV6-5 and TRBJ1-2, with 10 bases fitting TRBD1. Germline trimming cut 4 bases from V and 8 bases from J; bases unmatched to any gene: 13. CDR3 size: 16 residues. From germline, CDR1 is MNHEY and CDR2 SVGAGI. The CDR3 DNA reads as TGTGCCAGCAGTTTCCTACCGGGACAGGGGATGGGCGGCTACACCTTC. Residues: CASSFLPGQGMGGYTF.

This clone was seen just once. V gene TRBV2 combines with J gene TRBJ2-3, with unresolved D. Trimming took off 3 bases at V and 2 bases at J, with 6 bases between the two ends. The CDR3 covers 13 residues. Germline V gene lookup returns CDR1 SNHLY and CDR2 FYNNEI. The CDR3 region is CASSDGFTDTQYF. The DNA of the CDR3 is TGTGCCAGCAGTGACGGTTTCACAGATACGCAGTATTTT.

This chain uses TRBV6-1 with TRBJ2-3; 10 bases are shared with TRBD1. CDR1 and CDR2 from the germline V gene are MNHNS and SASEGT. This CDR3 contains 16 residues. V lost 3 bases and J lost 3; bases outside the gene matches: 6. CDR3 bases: TGTGCCAGCAGTGACTTTTGGGACAGGGGTACAGATACGCAGTATTTT. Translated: CASSDFWDRGTDTQYF.

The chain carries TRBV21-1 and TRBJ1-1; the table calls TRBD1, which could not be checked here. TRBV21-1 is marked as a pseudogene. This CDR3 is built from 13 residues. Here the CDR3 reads CASSSKQNTEAFF. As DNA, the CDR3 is TGTGCCAGCAGTTCAAAACAGAACACTGAAGCTTTCTTT.

The CDR3 sequence is CASSQGAGDEAFF. The CDR3 DNA sequence: TGTGCCAGCTCACAGGGTGCAGGGGACGAAGCTTTCTTT. V usage is TRBV18 and J usage is TRBJ1-1, with D tentatively TRBD1 (6 bases). CDR1 and CDR2 (germline): KGHSH, LQKENI. This CDR3 comprises 13 residues. Between the trimmed V and J ends, which lost 4 bases and 8 bases, there was a span of 14 bases.

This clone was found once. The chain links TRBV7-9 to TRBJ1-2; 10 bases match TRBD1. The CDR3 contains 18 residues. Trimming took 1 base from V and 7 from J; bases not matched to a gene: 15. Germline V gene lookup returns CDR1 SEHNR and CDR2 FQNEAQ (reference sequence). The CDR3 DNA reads TGTGCCAGCAGCTTAGTGGGGCCAGTGACAGGGGGCAGCGGTGGCTACACCTTC. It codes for CASSLVGPVTGGSGGYTF.

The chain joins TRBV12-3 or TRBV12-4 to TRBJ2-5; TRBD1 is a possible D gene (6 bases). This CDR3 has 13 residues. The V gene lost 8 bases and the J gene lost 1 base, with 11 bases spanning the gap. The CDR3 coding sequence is TGTGCCAGCGGGGACACCTTCCAAGAGACCCAGTACTTC. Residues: CASGDTFQETQYF.

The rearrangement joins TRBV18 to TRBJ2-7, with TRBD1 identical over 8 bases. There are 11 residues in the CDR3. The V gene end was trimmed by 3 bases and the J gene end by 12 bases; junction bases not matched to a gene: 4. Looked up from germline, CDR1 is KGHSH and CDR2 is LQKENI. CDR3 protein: CASSPGQEAYF. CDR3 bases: TGTGCCAGCTCACCGGGACAGGAAGCGTACTTC.